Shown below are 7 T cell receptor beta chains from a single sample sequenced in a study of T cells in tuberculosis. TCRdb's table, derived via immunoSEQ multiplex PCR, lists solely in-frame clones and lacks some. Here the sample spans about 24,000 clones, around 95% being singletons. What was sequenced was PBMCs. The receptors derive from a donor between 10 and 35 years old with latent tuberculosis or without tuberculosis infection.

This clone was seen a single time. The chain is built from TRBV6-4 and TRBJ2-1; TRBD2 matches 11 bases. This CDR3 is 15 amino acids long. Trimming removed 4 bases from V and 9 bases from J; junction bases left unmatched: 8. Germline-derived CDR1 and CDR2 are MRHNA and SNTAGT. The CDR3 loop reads CASSATSGATSEQFF. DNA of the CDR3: TGTGCCAGCAGTGCGACTAGCGGGGCAACCTCTGAGCAGTTCTTC.

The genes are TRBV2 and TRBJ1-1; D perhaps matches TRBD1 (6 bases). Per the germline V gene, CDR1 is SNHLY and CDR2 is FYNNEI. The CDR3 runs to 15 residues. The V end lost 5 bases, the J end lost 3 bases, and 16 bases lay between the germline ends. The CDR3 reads CASSSLGEGDTEAFF. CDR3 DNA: TGTGCCAGCAGTAGCCTAGGGGAGGGGGACACTGAAGCTTTCTTT.

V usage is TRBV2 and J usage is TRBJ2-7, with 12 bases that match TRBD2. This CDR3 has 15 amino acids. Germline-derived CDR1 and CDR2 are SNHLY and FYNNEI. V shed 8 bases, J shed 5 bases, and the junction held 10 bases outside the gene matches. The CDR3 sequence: CASQEGLAGGHEQYF. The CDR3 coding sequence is TGTGCCAGCCAGGAGGGGCTAGCGGGGGGGCACGAGCAGTACTTC.

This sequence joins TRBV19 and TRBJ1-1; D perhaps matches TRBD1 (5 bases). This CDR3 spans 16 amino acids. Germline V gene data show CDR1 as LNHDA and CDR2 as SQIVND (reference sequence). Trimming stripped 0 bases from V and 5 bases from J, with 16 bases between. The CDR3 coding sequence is TGTGCCAGTAGTATAGATAGCCTCGCGCAGGGAACTGAAGCTTTCTTT. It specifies CASSIDSLAQGTEAFF.

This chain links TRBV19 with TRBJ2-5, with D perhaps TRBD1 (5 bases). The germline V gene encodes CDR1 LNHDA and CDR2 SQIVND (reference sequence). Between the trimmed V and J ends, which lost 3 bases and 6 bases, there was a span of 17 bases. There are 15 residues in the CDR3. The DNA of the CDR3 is TGTGCCAGTAGTATTAAGGGTCAGGGATTACAGACCCAGTACTTC. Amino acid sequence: CASSIKGQGLQTQYF.

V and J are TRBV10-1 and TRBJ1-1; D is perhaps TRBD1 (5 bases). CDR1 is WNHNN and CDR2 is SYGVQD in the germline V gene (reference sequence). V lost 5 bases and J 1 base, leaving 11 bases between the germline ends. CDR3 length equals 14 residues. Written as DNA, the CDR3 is TGCGCCAGCAGTCGACAGATCGGGAACACTGAAGCTTTCTTT. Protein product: CASSRQIGNTEAFF.

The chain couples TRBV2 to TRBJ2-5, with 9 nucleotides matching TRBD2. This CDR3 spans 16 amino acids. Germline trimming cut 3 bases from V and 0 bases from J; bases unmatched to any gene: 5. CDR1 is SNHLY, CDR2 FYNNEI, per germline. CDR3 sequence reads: CASSDPGLADQETQYF. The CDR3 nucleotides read TGTGCCAGCAGTGACCCGGGACTAGCAGACCAAGAGACCCAGTACTTC. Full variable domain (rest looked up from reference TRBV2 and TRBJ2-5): EPEVTQTPSHQVTQMGQEVILRCVPISNHLYFYWYRQILGQKVEFLVSFYNNEISEKSEIFDDQFSVERPDGSNFTLKIRSTKLEDSAMYFCASSDPGLADQETQYFGPGTRLLVL.